These 10 T cell receptor beta chains share one sample of origin, sequenced in a study of early T cells in non-severe SARS-CoV-2 infection (dated by TCRdb to 2020 to 2023). Libraries were prepared through 5' RACE. The sequencing machine was a NextSeq 500. TCRdb took the public reads, trimmed them with fastp at Q25, ran MiXCR for clone calling and kept in-frame beta chains. Each CDR3 protein appears once, grouped with its most common genes and DNA. A total of 30,000 to 35,000 distinct CDR3 sequences appear in this sample, 4.1% of them only once. The ten top clones hold over 5% of the sample. What was sequenced was whole blood. The receptors here all came from an adult who was a healthcare worker with PCR-confirmed SARS-CoV-2 infection or an uninfected control (not recorded which).

The sample holds many counts of this clonotype. This chain connects TRBV29-1 to TRBJ2-3, with 9 bases aligning to TRBD1. The junction had 9 bases not matched to a gene; V was cut back by 8 bases and J by 3 bases. This CDR3 has 14 residues. Germline V gene data show CDR1 as SQVTM and CDR2 as ANQGSEA. The CDR3 is CSTTGGLQTDTQYF. CDR3 DNA: TGCAGCACCACAGGGGGCCTTCAAACAGATACGCAGTATTTT.

This clonotype was picked up many times. The gene calls are TRBV18 and TRBJ1-4; D is undetermined. The V and J ends lost 0 bases and 0 bases respectively, with 11 bases between them. The germline V gene has CDR1 KGHSH and CDR2 LQKENI. The CDR3 is made up of 17 amino acids. In DNA, the CDR3 is TGTGCCAGCTCACCACCACGGAGCGACGCAACTAATGAAAAACTGTTTTTT. Translation: CASSPPRSDATNEKLFF.

The chain has TRBV28 and TRBJ2-3; D may be TRBD2 (5 bases). CDR3 length: 13 residues. Trimming removed 8 bases from V and 2 bases from J, with 11 bases in between. The V gene's germline CDR1 is MDHEN and CDR2 SYDVKM. The CDR3 protein is CASGSDFTDTQYF. The DNA of the CDR3 is TGTGCCAGCGGATCGGACTTCACAGATACGCAGTATTTT. The whole variable domain, remainder taken from reference TRBV28 and TRBJ2-3, is DVKVTQSSRYLVKRTGEKVFLECVQDMDHENMFWYRQDPGLGLRLIYFSYDVKMKEKGDIPEGYSVSREKKERFSLILESASTNQTSMYLCASGSDFTDTQYFGPGTRLTVL.

At least ten counts were recorded for this clonotype. This chain joins TRBV7-3 and TRBJ2-4; D possibly matches TRBD1 or TRBD2 (5 bases each). CDR3 size: 14 residues. Trimming left V 4 bases short and J 6 bases short, with 13 bases between. The V gene's germline CDR1 is SGHTA and CDR2 FQGTGA. CDR3 protein: CASSSGAAGNIQYF. The CDR3 DNA sequence: TGTGCCAGCAGCTCCGGGGCGGCAGGAAACATTCAGTACTTC. Supplemented by reference TRBV7-3 and TRBJ2-4, the full variable domain reads GAGVSQTPSNKVTEKGKYVELRCDPISGHTALYWYRQSLGQGPEFLIYFQGTGAADDSGLPNDRFFAVRPEGSVSTLKIQRTERGDSAVYLCASSSGAAGNIQYFGAGTRLSVL.

This clonotype showed up many times. The V gene is TRBV7-9, the J gene TRBJ2-1, with 8 bases fitting TRBD2. V gave up 4 bases and J gave up 0 bases; unmatched junction bases: 2. The germline CDR1 and CDR2 sequences are SEHNR and FQNEAQ (reference sequence). This CDR3 is 15 amino acids long. CDR3 region: CASSSLAGSYNEQFF. CDR3 bases: TGTGCCAGCAGCTCCCTAGCGGGCTCCTACAATGAGCAGTTCTTC.

Comments on this clonotype: A much larger clone differs from this one at a single base, so this may be a read error. The rearrangement links TRBV5-8 to TRBJ2-7; no firm D call. CDR1 SGHTS and CDR2 YDEGEE come from the germline V gene. The CDR3 is 15 amino acids. This CDR3 reads CVSSLQLSLQYEQYF. CDR3 nucleotide sequence: TGTGTCAGCAGCTTGCAGCTGTCTCTTCAGTACGAGCAGTACTTC.

This clonotype showed up many times. This chain joins TRBV4-3 and TRBJ2-7; 7 bases match TRBD1. This CDR3 spans 19 amino acids. V lost 1 base and J lost 3; bases outside the gene matches: 18. The germline V gene encodes CDR1 LGHNA and CDR2 YSLEER. Here the CDR3 DNA reads TGCGCCAGCAGCCAAGCCCTCTCCGGGGACAGACCAGCGGTCTACGAGCAGTACTTC. Its protein is CASSQALSGDRPAVYEQYF.

Ten or more counts support this clonotype. The chain uses TRBV13 and TRBJ2-2; no firm D call. Germline loops: CDR1 PRHDT, CDR2 FYEKMQ (reference sequence). The V end was cut by 5 bases, the J end by 5 bases, with 12 bases between. The CDR3 spans 14 residues. DNA for the CDR3: TGTGCCAGCAGCATGTACACCGGGACCGGGGAGCTGTTTTTT. This encodes CASSMYTGTGELFF.

This clonotype has a count of ten or more. V usage is TRBV12-3 or TRBV12-4 and J usage is TRBJ2-3; D possibly uses TRBD1 or TRBD2 (6 bases each). Trimming removed 6 bases from V and 5 bases from J, with 24 bases in between. The length of the CDR3 is 17 residues. CDR3 protein: CASRPTWDLGRGDTQYF. CDR3 in DNA: TGTGCCAGCAGGCCCACTTGGGACTTAGGCAGGGGAGATACGCAGTATTTT.

This clonotype was recorded many times. The J gene is TRBJ1-1, the V gene TRBV4-3, with D possibly matching TRBD1 (6 bases). This CDR3 is 15 amino acids long. Germline CDR1 LGHNA, CDR2 YSLEER. Deletions cut 1 base from V and 9 bases from J, with 18 bases between. The CDR3 reads CASSQGGLGGIQAFF. The CDR3 coding sequence is TGCGCCAGCAGCCAAGGGGGTTTAGGGGGTATCCAAGCTTTCTTT.